This entry lists 24 T cell receptor beta chains sequenced from one sample in a study of control samples from healthy donors and cancer patients. Profiled with immunoSEQ multiplex PCR; TCRdb holds only in-frame clones, not every one. The sample consists of more than 95,000 clones, roughly 91% of them appearing once. The sample was blood. These receptors came from a man between 35 and 55 years old in good health.

V and J are TRBV6-2 or TRBV6-3 and TRBJ1-3; 8 bases align to TRBD1. Germline values: CDR1 MNHEY, CDR2 SVGEGT. With V trimmed by 5 bases and J by 0 bases, 9 bases remained unmatched. The CDR3 covers 17 residues. The CDR3 reads CASSIGDRTRSGNTIYF. The CDR3 nucleotides read TGTGCCAGCAGTATAGGGGACAGGACCCGCTCTGGAAACACCATATATTTT.

Points on this clone: Within the sample, other DNA sequences also encode this same CDR3. This sequence joins TRBV15 and TRBJ1-2; D call uncertain. Germline lookup yields CDR1 LNHNV and CDR2 YYDKDF (reference sequence). The CDR3 sequence is 15 residues long. Trimming cost V 0 bases and J 0 bases, with 8 bases left between them. The CDR3 sequence is CATSRDRTANYGYTF. CDR3 DNA sequence: TGTGCCACCAGCAGAGATAGAACCGCTAACTATGGCTACACCTTC.

The chain links TRBV6-4 to TRBJ2-7; 12 nucleotides match TRBD2. This CDR3 is 14 amino acids long. V was pared by 4 bases and J by 3 bases, with 1 base of the junction left unmatched. The germline V gene encodes CDR1 MRHNA and CDR2 SNTAGT. The CDR3 spells CASSVTSGGYEQYF. CDR3 sequence (DNA): TGTGCCAGCAGTGTGACTAGCGGGGGCTACGAGCAGTACTTC.

The chain employs TRBV19 and TRBJ1-5; D ambiguous. The CDR3 spans 16 residues. V gave up 4 bases and J gave up 6 bases, with 19 bases separating them. CDR1 is LNHDA and CDR2 is SQIVND in the germline V gene (reference sequence). The CDR3 reads CASSTPTKRARQPQHF. The CDR3 bases are TGTGCCAGTAGTACCCCGACAAAGAGGGCCCGTCAGCCCCAGCATTTT.

The chain has TRBV5-4 and TRBJ2-5; TRBD1 matches at 11 bases. With V trimmed by 4 bases and J by 4 bases, 6 bases remained unmatched. The CDR3 runs 15 residues. Germline V gene sequence: CDR1 SGHNT, CDR2 YYREEE (reference sequence). The chain's CDR3 is CASSLGQGARETQYF. The CDR3 region has the DNA TGTGCCAGCAGCCTCGGACAGGGGGCGCGAGAGACCCAGTACTTC.

The chain is built from TRBV7-3 and TRBJ2-7, with 11 bases aligning to TRBD2. Trimming removed 6 bases from V and 2 bases from J; junction bases left unmatched: 3. The CDR3 totals 14 residues. Germline CDR1 reads SGHTA; CDR2 reads FQGTGA. DNA for the CDR3: TGTGCCAGCAGTCGTAGCGGGGGGGCCTACGAGCAGTACTTC. Its protein is CASSRSGGAYEQYF. Complete variable domain (other parts from reference TRBV7-3 and TRBJ2-7): GAGVSQTPSNKVTEKGKYVELRCDPISGHTALYWYRQSLGQGPEFLIYFQGTGAADDSGLPNDRFFAVRPEGSVSTLKIQRTERGDSAVYLCASSRSGGAYEQYFGPGTRLTVT.

This chain links TRBV2 with TRBJ1-5; tentatively, D is TRBD1 (6 bases). The CDR3 is 13 residues long. Germline loops: CDR1 SNHLY, CDR2 FYNNEI. The V end lost 6 bases, the J end lost 6 bases, and 12 bases lay between the germline ends. In nucleotides, the CDR3 is TGTGCCAGCAGGGAGACAGGATCTCAGCCCCAGCATTTT. Protein sequence: CASRETGSQPQHF.

The chain uses TRBV10-2 and TRBJ2-3; TRBD2 matches at 11 bases. Germline assignment: CDR1 WSHSY and CDR2 SAAADI. J was trimmed by 4 bases and V by 6 bases; bases with no gene match: 6. This CDR3 spans 15 amino acids. The CDR3 DNA is TGCGCCAGCAGCTTAGCGGGGGGGCGGGCAGATACGCAGTATTTT. Its protein is CASSLAGGRADTQYF.

The chain joins TRBV5-4 to TRBJ1-3; 8 bases agree with TRBD1. This CDR3 is built from 15 residues. The trim removed 4 bases at V and 3 bases at J, leaving 6 bases unmatched. In germline, CDR1 is SGHNT, CDR2 YYREEE (reference sequence). For the CDR3, the DNA is TGTGCCAGCAGCGCAGACAGGGGACTTGGAAACACCATATATTTT. It translates to CASSADRGLGNTIYF. Supplemented by reference TRBV5-4 and TRBJ1-3, the full variable domain reads ETGVTQSPTHLIKTRGQQVTLRCSSQSGHNTVSWYQQALGQGPQFIFQYYREEENGRGNFPPRFSGLQFPNYSSELNVNALELDDSALYLCASSADRGLGNTIYFGEGSWLTVV.

The rearrangement uses TRBV6-5 and TRBJ2-1; perhaps D is TRBD1 or TRBD2 (5 bases each). The CDR3 runs to 14 residues. V was pared by 6 bases and J by 9 bases, with 18 bases between. Germline CDR1 MNHEY, CDR2 SVGAGI. The DNA for the CDR3 is TGTGCCAGCAGAGGGGACGGCGATTTTGGTGAGCAGTTCTTC. It codes for CASRGDGDFGEQFF.

The chain has TRBV3-1 (or the pseudogene TRBV3-2) and TRBJ1-2, with D perhaps TRBD1 (5 bases). The V gene lost 3 bases and the J gene lost 5 bases, with 13 bases spanning the gap. Germline-derived CDR1 and CDR2 are LGHDT and YNNKEL (reference sequence). The CDR3 runs 14 residues. In nucleotides, the CDR3 is TGTGCCAGCAGCCATAGACAGATGACATATGGCTACACCTTC. It codes for CASSHRQMTYGYTF.

The V and J genes are TRBV6-1 and TRBJ1-2, with D perhaps TRBD1 (5 bases). CDR3 length equals 15 residues. Germline values: CDR1 MNHNS, CDR2 SASEGT. Trimming stripped 2 bases from V and 4 bases from J, with 14 bases between. In DNA form, the CDR3 reads TGTGCCAGCAGTGAACCCCGGGACGGATTCTATGGCTACACCTTC. Translated, it gives CASSEPRDGFYGYTF.

The chain links TRBV3-1 (or the pseudogene TRBV3-2) to TRBJ1-1; TRBD1 is a possible D gene (6 bases). The CDR3 is 15 amino acids. In germline, CDR1 is LGHDT, CDR2 YNNKEL (reference sequence). V gave up 4 bases and J gave up 1 base, with 13 bases separating them. In DNA, the CDR3 is TGTGCCAGCAGCCCTTGGGCGACAGGGAACACTGAAGCTTTCTTT. Its protein product is CASSPWATGNTEAFF.

The J gene is TRBJ2-3, the V gene TRBV6-5, with 11 positions matching TRBD2. Germline CDR1 reads MNHEY; CDR2 reads SVGAGI. The ends lost 5 bases at V and 5 bases at J; junction bases unmatched: 3. The CDR3 covers 14 residues. Written as DNA, the CDR3 is TGTGCCAGCAGTCTTAGCGGGGGGGGAGATACGCAGTATTTT. It translates to CASSLSGGGDTQYF.

CDR3 region: CASSLRARVMNTEAFF. The CDR3 DNA is TGCGCCAGCAGCTTGCGCGCCAGGGTCATGAACACTGAAGCTTTCTTT. The chain is built from TRBV5-1 and TRBJ1-1; tentative D call: TRBD1 (5 bases). V gave up 1 base and J gave up 0 bases, with 13 bases separating them. CDR3 length: 16 amino acids. The germline CDR1 and CDR2 sequences are SGHRS and YFSETQ.

CDR3: CASSGTASSYEQYF. The CDR3 DNA follows: TGTGCCAGCAGTGGGACGGCTAGCTCCTACGAGCAGTACTTC. The chain is built from TRBV6-6 and TRBJ2-7; D could derive from TRBD1 or TRBD2 (5 bases each). Deletions cut 5 bases from V and 0 bases from J, with 11 bases between. Looked up from germline, CDR1 is MNHNY and CDR2 is SVGAGI (reference sequence). This CDR3 has 14 residues.

The rearrangement uses TRBV7-6 and TRBJ2-3; D is ambiguous. The CDR3 covers 15 residues. Germline CDR1 and CDR2: SGHVS and FNYEAQ. V lost 6 bases and J 0 bases, leaving 13 bases between the germline ends. The DNA for the CDR3 is TGTGCCAGCAGTCCTACAGCTTCTAGCACAGATACGCAGTATTTT. Its translation: CASSPTASSTDTQYF.

The chain uses TRBV19 and TRBJ1-5; 7 positions agree with TRBD1. The CDR3 runs to 17 residues. Germline V CDR1 and CDR2: LNHDA, SQIVND (reference sequence). V trimming: 3 bases; J trimming: 2 bases; junction bases outside the gene matches: 10. CDR3 DNA: TGTGCCAGTAGTATCCTTGTCGGAGGGGGCGGCAATCAGCCCCAGCATTTT. Protein sequence: CASSILVGGGGNQPQHF.

The chain uses TRBV7-8 and TRBJ2-2; D unclear. CDR1 and CDR2 from the germline V gene are SGHVS and FQNEAQ. Trimming cost V 1 base and J 4 bases, with 16 bases left between them. CDR3 size: 17 residues. CDR3 DNA sequence: TGTGCCAGCAGCTTAGAAAGTTCCCTGGTGGTCACCGGGGAGCTGTTTTTT. This codes for CASSLESSLVVTGELFF.

The V and J genes are TRBV18 and TRBJ2-7, with a tentative D call TRBD1 (6 bases). There are 13 residues in the CDR3. Germline CDR1 KGHSH, CDR2 LQKENI. Trimming took off 5 bases at V and 7 bases at J, with 15 bases between the two ends. The CDR3 DNA follows: TGTGCCAGCTCATCCGACAGGCCGGGAGAGCAGTACTTC. Translated, it gives CASSSDRPGEQYF.

The chain employs TRBV25-1 and TRBJ2-5; possible D gene TRBD2, 6 bases. V dropped 2 bases and J dropped 2 bases, with 9 bases sitting between them. This CDR3 contains 14 residues. Germline values: CDR1 MGHDK, CDR2 SYGVNS. The CDR3 loop reads CASSEGREQETQYF. In nucleotides, the CDR3 is TGTGCCAGCAGTGAAGGGCGGGAACAAGAGACCCAGTACTTC.

The gene calls are TRBV7-8 and TRBJ2-7; weak D call: TRBD1 (7 bases). The CDR3 contains 14 residues. In germline, CDR1 is SGHVS, CDR2 FQNEAQ. With 10 bases removed from V and 4 bases from J, the gap between germline ends came to 20 bases. CDR3 DNA sequence: TGTGCCATTTCCAGGAGGGGGGACAGTTACGAGCAGTACTTC. Its translation: CAISRRGDSYEQYF.

V and J are TRBV6-2 or TRBV6-3 and TRBJ2-5; 7 nucleotides line up with TRBD2. CDR1 and CDR2 (germline): MNHEY, SVGEGT. The CDR3 has 14 residues. Trimming took 4 bases from V and 7 from J; bases not matched to a gene: 9. This CDR3 is CASSSGGRAGTQYF. The DNA for the CDR3 is TGTGCCAGCAGTTCGGGGGGTCGGGCAGGGACCCAGTACTTC.

CDR3: CAISGSDALNTEAFF. DNA for the CDR3: TGTGCCATCAGTGGATCGGACGCTCTTAACACTGAAGCTTTCTTT. V usage is TRBV10-3 and J usage is TRBJ1-1; no reliable D call. Trimming removed 4 bases from V and 2 bases from J, with 14 bases in between. Germline V gene lookup returns CDR1 ENHRY and CDR2 SYGVKD. This CDR3 is built from 15 residues.